Listed below are T cell receptor beta chains from one sample, sequenced in a study of blood T cell repertoires in COVID-19. Clones were sequenced by immunoSEQ multiplex PCR, and TCRdb holds only the in-frame ones, with some missing. Of a few hundred thousand clones detected, 90% appear once; the ten largest clones hold around 4.5%. The sample was PBMCs or T cells enriched from blood (not recorded which). The receptor source for this set is a woman aged 18 to 35 with acute COVID-19. Both conserved end residues are part of each CDR3. A D gene is named only where the DNA matches it firmly. Some rows mark clone size as missing; the rest say once, few, many or name a class of expanded clone.

V	J	D	size	DNA	CDR3
TRBV10-1	TRBJ2-3	TRBD1	.	TGCGCCAGCAGTGAGTGGGGACAGGGTACAGATACGCAGTATTTT	CASSEWGQGTDTQYF
TRBV6-5	TRBJ2-2	TRBD1	.	TGTGCCGTTCGGACAGGGCACACCGGGGAGCTGTTTTTT	CAVRTGHTGELFF
TRBV27	TRBJ2-3	TRBD2	.	TGTGCCAGCAGTTTAGGGCGCACTAGCGGGAGTGATACGCAGTATTTT	CASSLGRTSGSDTQYF
TRBV19	TRBJ2-1	TRBD2	.	TGTGCCAGTTCACCAGCGGGGGTCTCCAATGAGCAGTTCTTC	CASSPAGVSNEQFF
TRBV28	TRBJ2-7	TRBD2	.	TGTGCCAGCAGTAACCCCGGGACTAGCGGGAAATACGAGCAGTACTTC	CASSNPGTSGKYEQYF
TRBV5-4	TRBJ1-5	.	once	TGTGCCAGCAGCTTGGCAGGCCGTAATCAGCCCCAGCATTTT	CASSLAGRNQPQHF
TRBV18	TRBJ1-5	.	.	TGTGCCAGCTCACCAGTGGCGGCACCCGATCAGCCCCAGCATTTT	CASSPVAAPDQPQHF
TRBV7-6	TRBJ2-7	TRBD2	.	TGTGCCAGCAGCTCCACGGGGGAGGGCGAGCAGTACTTC	CASSSTGEGEQYF
TRBV11-2	TRBJ1-1	.	.	TGTGCCAGCAGCTTAGTGGGAGGCACTGAAGCTTTCTTT	CASSLVGGTEAFF
TRBV28	TRBJ1-5	.	.	TGTGCCAGCAGATACGGAGGACAGCCCCAGCATTTT	CASRYGGQPQHF
TRBV5-6	TRBJ2-7	.	.	TGTGCCAGCAGCCCCCCCCGGTACGAGCAGTACTTC	CASSPPRYEQYF
TRBV18	TRBJ1-5	TRBD1	.	TGTGCCAGCTCACCACCGGGACAGGGAACCCCTCAGCCCCAGCATTTT	CASSPPGQGTPQPQHF
TRBV5-4	TRBJ2-2	TRBD1	.	TGTGCCAGCAGCCCGGGACAGGGAGGAGACACCGGGGAGCTGTTTTTT	CASSPGQGGDTGELFF
TRBV19	TRBJ2-7	TRBD2	.	TGTGCCAGTACCCGGACTAGCGGGAGTGGTGACGAGCAGTACTTC	CASTRTSGSGDEQYF
TRBV7-3	TRBJ2-1	TRBD2	.	TGTGCCAGCAGCCCTCGGGTTAGCGGGGATTACAATGAGCAGTTCTTC	CASSPRVSGDYNEQFF
TRBV6-5	TRBJ1-1	.	.	TGTGCCAGCAGTTCCCCATCGCTCGGCCCGAGGGCTGAAGCTTTCTTT	CASSSPSLGPRAEAFF
TRBV29-1	TRBJ2-1	TRBD2	.	TGCAGCGTTAAAGAGCGGGATGGCCCCTACAATGAGCAGTTCTTC	CSVKERDGPYNEQFF
TRBV19	TRBJ1-5	TRBD1	.	TGTGCCAGTAGTAAACGACCCTCCCCGGGACAGGGGGGGTACAATCAGCCCCAGCATTTT	CASSKRPSPGQGGYNQPQHF
TRBV5-1	TRBJ2-2	TRBD2	.	TGCGCCAGCAGCTTCGCACTAGCGGGTTCACCCAACACCGGGGAGCTGTTTTTT	CASSFALAGSPNTGELFF
TRBV6-2/TRBV6-3	TRBJ2-7	.	.	TGTGCCAGCAGTTACACGGGGGGCCCGTACGAGCAGTACTTC	CASSYTGGPYEQYF
TRBV5-1	TRBJ2-1	.	.	TGCGCCAGCAGCTTGGTGGCAGGGGACGATGAGCAGTTCTTC	CASSLVAGDDEQFF
TRBV30	TRBJ2-2	.	.	TGTGCCTGGAGTGTCGGGTCGGCCGGGGAGCTGTTTTTT	CAWSVGSAGELFF
TRBV5-1	TRBJ1-1	TRBD1	.	TGCGCCAGCAGCAGGGGGGACAGCATGAACACTGAAGCTTTCTTT	CASSRGDSMNTEAFF
TRBV18	TRBJ2-1	.	.	TGTGCCAGCTCACCGGGATCAACTTCTGGACTCGGGTTCTTC	CASSPGSTSGLGFF
TRBV29-1	TRBJ2-7	.	.	TGCAGCGTTCGGTGGGCCTCCTACGAGCAGTACTTC	CSVRWASYEQYF
TRBV7-6	TRBJ2-5	.	.	TGTGCCAGCAGCCCCCCCCTCTTACTAGAACGAGGAGAGACCCAGTACTTC	CASSPPLLLERGETQYF
TRBV10-1	TRBJ1-1	.	.	TGCGCCAGCAGCCTGGGGGCGAGGACTGAAGCTTTCTTT	CASSLGARTEAFF
TRBV20-1	TRBJ2-5	TRBD2	.	TGCAGTGCTAGTTCGACTAGCGGGACTCAGACCCAGTACTTC	CSASSTSGTQTQYF
TRBV28	TRBJ2-1	TRBD2	.	TGTGCCAGCAAGGGTAGCGGGGCTCTAAGGTTCTTC	CASKGSGALRFF
TRBV11-2	TRBJ2-3	TRBD2	.	TGTGCCAGCAGCTTATTTATGAGCGGGAACTACAATACGCAGTATTTT	CASSLFMSGNYNTQYF
TRBV5-5	TRBJ2-7	TRBD1	.	TGTGCCAGCAGCACCCGGGACAGGGACGCCGAGCAGTACTTC	CASSTRDRDAEQYF
TRBV10-3	TRBJ1-1	TRBD1	few	TGTGCCATCAGTATGTGGACAGGGAGTCTAACTGAAGCTTTCTTT	CAISMWTGSLTEAFF
TRBV2	TRBJ1-6	TRBD1	.	TGTGCCAGGGGACAGGGAATTAATTCACCCCTCCACTTT	CARGQGINSPLHF
TRBV5-3	TRBJ1-4	.	.	TGTGCCAGAAGCTTGGATCGTGGAGGGGAAAAACTGTTTTTT	CARSLDRGGEKLFF
TRBV28	TRBJ1-4	.	.	TGTGCCAGCAATCCAATAACAGGGTTCAATGAAAAACTGTTTTTT	CASNPITGFNEKLFF
TRBV7-9	TRBJ1-3	.	once	TGTGCCAGCAGTCCGACAGCCTCTGGAAACACCATATATTTT	CASSPTASGNTIYF
TRBV27	TRBJ2-7	TRBD2	.	TGTGCCAGCAGTTTAAAGGCCACGGGACAGGGTACTAGCGGGAGCTCCTACGAGCAGTACTTC	CASSLKATGQGTSGSSYEQYF
TRBV29-1	TRBJ2-1	TRBD2	.	TGCAGCGTTGAACTAGCGGGAGGGAATGAGCAGTTCTTC	CSVELAGGNEQFF
TRBV28	TRBJ2-7	.	.	TGTGCCAGCAGTTATGGATATACGAGGAGGTCCTACGAGCAGTACTTC	CASSYGYTRRSYEQYF
TRBV11-3	TRBJ1-1	TRBD1	.	TGTGCCAGCACCGTTGGGGGGGACAGGGGAGGGACTGAAGCTTTCTTT	CASTVGGDRGGTEAFF
TRBV15	TRBJ2-1	.	.	TGTGCCACCAGCAGAGACAGACTTTCGTCCTACAATGAGCAGTTCTTC	CATSRDRLSSYNEQFF
TRBV5-4	TRBJ2-7	TRBD1	.	TGTGCCAGCAGCCAAGGACAGGGTGACTACGAGCAGTACTTC	CASSQGQGDYEQYF
TRBV13	TRBJ2-1	TRBD1	.	TGTGCCAGCAAAGGACAGGGCTCCTACAATGAGCAGTTCTTC	CASKGQGSYNEQFF
TRBV11-3	TRBJ2-3	.	.	TGTGCCAGCAGCTTAGGGGTCAGCGAGAGCACAGATACGCAGTATTTT	CASSLGVSESTDTQYF
TRBV4-2	TRBJ1-4	TRBD1	once	TGTGCCAGCAGCTTGTCCACCGGGACAGGGAATGAAAAACTGTTTTTT	CASSLSTGTGNEKLFF
TRBV5-4	TRBJ2-3	TRBD1	.	TGTGCCAGCAGCTCACAGGGGAGCACAGATACGCAGTATTTT	CASSSQGSTDTQYF
TRBV2	TRBJ2-1	.	.	TGTGCCAGCGGAGTAGACAGCTACAATGAGCAGTTCTTC	CASGVDSYNEQFF
TRBV29-1	TRBJ1-1	.	.	TGCAGCGTTGTTAGGAGATTGAACACTGAAGCTTTCTTT	CSVVRRLNTEAFF
TRBV5-4	TRBJ1-1	.	.	TGTGCCAGCAGCCCGTTTGACAGGAACGATGAAGCTTTCTTT	CASSPFDRNDEAFF
TRBV5-6	TRBJ1-5	TRBD1	once	TGTGCCAGCACCCTCCGGGGACAGGGGTCCGGTCAGCCCCAGCATTTT	CASTLRGQGSGQPQHF
TRBV10-3	TRBJ2-5	.	once	TGTGCCATCAGGCCTATCGGGCAAGAGACCCAGTACTTC	CAIRPIGQETQYF
TRBV27	TRBJ1-4	.	.	TGTGCCAGCAGTTTATCTTTGGGACAAATAACTAATGAAAAACTGTTTTTT	CASSLSLGQITNEKLFF
TRBV27	TRBJ1-2	.	few	TGTGCCAGCAGTAACAGAACCTATGGCTACACCTTC	CASSNRTYGYTF
TRBV19	TRBJ2-1	TRBD2	.	TGTGCCAGTAGTGGCCCTAGCGGGACAACCCCCGGCGGGAATGAGCAGTTCTTC	CASSGPSGTTPGGNEQFF
TRBV7-9	TRBJ2-7	.	.	TGTGCCAGCAGCCCCAACCTAGGAGAGCAGTACTTC	CASSPNLGEQYF
TRBV29-1	TRBJ2-7	.	.	TGCAGCGCACGGGGCAGGGGTGCTCGGGAGCAGTACTTC	CSARGRGAREQYF